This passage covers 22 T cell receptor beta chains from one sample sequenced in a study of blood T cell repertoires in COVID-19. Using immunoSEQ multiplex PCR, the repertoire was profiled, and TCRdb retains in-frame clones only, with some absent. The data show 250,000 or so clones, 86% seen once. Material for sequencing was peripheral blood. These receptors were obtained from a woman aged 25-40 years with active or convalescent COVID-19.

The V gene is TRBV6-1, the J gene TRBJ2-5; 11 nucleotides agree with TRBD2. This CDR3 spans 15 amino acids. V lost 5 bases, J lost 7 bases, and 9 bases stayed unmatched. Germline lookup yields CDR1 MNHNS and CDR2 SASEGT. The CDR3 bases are TGTGCCAGCAGTTTTAGCGGGGGGGGGATGCTGACCCAGTACTTC. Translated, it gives CASSFSGGGMLTQYF.

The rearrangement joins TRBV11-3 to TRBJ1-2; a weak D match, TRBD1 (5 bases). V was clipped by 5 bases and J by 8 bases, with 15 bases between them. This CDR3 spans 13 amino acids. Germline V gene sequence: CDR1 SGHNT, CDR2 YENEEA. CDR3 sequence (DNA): TGTGCCAGCAGCCGGGGGGATGGCTCCGGCTACACCTTC. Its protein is CASSRGDGSGYTF.

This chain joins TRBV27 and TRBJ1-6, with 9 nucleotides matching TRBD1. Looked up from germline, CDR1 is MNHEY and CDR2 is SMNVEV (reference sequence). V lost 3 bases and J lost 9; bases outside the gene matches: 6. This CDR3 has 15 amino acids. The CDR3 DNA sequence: TGTGCCAGCAGTTTTACGGACAGGGGTACTTCACCCCTCCACTTT. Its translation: CASSFTDRGTSPLHF.

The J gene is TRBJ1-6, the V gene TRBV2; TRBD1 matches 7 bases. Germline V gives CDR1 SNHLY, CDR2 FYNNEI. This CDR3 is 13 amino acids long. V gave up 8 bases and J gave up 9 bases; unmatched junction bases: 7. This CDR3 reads CASLKGGGSPLHF. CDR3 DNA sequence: TGTGCCAGCCTCAAAGGGGGCGGTTCACCCCTCCACTTT.

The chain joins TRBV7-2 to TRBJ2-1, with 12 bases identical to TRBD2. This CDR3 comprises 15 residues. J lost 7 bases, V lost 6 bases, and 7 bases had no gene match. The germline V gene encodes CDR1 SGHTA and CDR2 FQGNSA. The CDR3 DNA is TGTGCCAGCAGACCTAGCGGGGGGGCCGGGAATGAGCAGTTCTTC. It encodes CASRPSGGAGNEQFF. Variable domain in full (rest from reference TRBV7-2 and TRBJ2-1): GAGVSQSPSNKVTEKGKDVELRCDPISGHTALYWYRQSLGQGLEFLIYFQGNSAPDKSGLPSDRFSAERTGGSVSTLTIQRTQQEDSAVYLCASRPSGGAGNEQFFGPGTRLTVL.

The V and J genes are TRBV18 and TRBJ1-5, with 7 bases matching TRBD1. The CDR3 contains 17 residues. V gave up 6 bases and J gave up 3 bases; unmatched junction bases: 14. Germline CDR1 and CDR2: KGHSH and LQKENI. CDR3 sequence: CASSLRSFTGDNQPQHF. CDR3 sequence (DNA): TGTGCCAGCTCCCTCCGGTCCTTCACAGGGGACAATCAGCCCCAGCATTTT.

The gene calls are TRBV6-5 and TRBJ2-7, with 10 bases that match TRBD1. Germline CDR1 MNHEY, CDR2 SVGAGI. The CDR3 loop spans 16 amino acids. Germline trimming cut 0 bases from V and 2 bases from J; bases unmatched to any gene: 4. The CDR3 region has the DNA TGTGCCAGCAGTTACTCATTGGGACAGGGGACCTACGAGCAGTACTTC. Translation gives CASSYSLGQGTYEQYF.

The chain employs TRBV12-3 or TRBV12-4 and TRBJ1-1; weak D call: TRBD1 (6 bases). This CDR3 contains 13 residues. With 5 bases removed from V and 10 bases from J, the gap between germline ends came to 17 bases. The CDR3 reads CASSPPGVGVAFF. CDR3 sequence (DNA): TGTGCCAGCAGTCCCCCAGGGGTAGGTGTAGCTTTCTTT.

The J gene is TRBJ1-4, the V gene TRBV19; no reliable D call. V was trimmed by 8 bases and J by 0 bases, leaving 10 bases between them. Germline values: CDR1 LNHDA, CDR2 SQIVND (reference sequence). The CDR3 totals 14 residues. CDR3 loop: CASAARATNEKLFF. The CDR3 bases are TGTGCCAGTGCCGCCCGGGCAACTAATGAAAAACTGTTTTTT.

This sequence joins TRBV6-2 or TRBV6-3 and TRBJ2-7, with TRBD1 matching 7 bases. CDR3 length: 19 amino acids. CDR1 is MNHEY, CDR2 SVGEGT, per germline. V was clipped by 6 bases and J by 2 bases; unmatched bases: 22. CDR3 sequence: CASSLNRDSSSPGPYEQYF. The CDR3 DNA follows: TGTGCCAGCAGCCTCAACCGGGACAGCTCCTCCCCCGGCCCCTACGAGCAGTACTTC.

CDR3: CASQASPYNSPLHF. The CDR3 nucleotides read TGTGCCAGCCAAGCTAGTCCTTATAATTCACCCCTCCACTTT. The chain uses TRBV28 and TRBJ1-6; unclear D gene. Deletions cut 8 bases from V and 4 bases from J, with 12 bases between. The CDR3 runs to 14 residues. Germline loops: CDR1 MDHEN, CDR2 SYDVKM.

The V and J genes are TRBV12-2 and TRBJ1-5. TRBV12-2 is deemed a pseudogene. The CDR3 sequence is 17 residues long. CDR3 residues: CASRSQNPGTSYQPQHF. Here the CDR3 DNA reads TGTGCAAGTCGCTCACAAAATCCGGGAACTAGTTATCAGCCCCAGCATTTT.

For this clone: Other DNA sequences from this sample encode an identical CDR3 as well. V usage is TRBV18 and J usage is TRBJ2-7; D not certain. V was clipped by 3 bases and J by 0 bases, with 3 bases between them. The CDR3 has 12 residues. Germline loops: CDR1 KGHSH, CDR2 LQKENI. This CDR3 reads CASSPSSYEQYF. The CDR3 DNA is TGTGCCAGCTCACCCTCCTCCTACGAGCAGTACTTC. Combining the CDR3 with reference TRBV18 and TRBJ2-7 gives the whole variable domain NAGVMQNPRHLVRRRGQEARLRCSPMKGHSHVYWYRQLPEEGLKFMVYLQKENIIDESGMPKERFSAEFPKEGPSILRIQQVVRGDSAAYFCASSPSSYEQYFGPGTRLTVT.

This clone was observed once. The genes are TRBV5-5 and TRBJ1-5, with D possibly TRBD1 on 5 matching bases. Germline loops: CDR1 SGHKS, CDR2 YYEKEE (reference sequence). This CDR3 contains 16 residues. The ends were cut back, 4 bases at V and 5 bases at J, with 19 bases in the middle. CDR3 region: CASSVGGPGAHQPQHF. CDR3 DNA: TGTGCCAGCAGCGTGGGAGGTCCTGGGGCTCATCAGCCCCAGCATTTT.

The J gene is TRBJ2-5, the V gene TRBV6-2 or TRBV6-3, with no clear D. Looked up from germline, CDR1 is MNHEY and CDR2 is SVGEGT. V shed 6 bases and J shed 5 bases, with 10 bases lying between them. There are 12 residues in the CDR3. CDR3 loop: CASSRAWETQYF. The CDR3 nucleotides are TGTGCCAGCAGCCGGGCGTGGGAGACCCAGTACTTC.

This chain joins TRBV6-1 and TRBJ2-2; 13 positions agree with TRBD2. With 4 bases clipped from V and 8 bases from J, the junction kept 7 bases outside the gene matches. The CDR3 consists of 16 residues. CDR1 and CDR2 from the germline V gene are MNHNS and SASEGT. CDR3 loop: CASSAGLAGIGGELFF. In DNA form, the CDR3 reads TGTGCCAGCAGTGCGGGACTAGCGGGGATCGGGGGGGAGCTGTTTTTT.

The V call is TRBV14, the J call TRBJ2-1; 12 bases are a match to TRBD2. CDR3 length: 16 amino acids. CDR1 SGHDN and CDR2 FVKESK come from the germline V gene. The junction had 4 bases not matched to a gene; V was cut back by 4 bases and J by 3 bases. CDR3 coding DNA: TGTGCCAGCAGCCTAGCTAGCGGGGGGGTCTACAATGAGCAGTTCTTC. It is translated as CASSLASGGVYNEQFF. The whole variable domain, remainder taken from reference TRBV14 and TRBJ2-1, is EAGVTQFPSHSVIEKGQTVTLRCDPISGHDNLYWYRRVMGKEIKFLLHFVKESKQDESGMPNNRFLAERTGGTYSTLKVQPAELEDSGVYFCASSLASGGVYNEQFFGPGTRLTVL.

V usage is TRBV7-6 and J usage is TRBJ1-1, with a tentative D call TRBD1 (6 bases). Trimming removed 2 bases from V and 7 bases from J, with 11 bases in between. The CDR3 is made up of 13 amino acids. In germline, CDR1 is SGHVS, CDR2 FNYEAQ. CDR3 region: CASSLKQGSEAFF. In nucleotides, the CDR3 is TGTGCCAGCAGCTTAAAACAGGGAAGTGAAGCTTTCTTT.

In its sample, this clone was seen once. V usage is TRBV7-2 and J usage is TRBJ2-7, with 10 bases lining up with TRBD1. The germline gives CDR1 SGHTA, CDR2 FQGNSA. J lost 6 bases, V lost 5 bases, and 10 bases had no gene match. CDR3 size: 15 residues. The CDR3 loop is CASSRTAGTGVEQYF. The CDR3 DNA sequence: TGTGCCAGCAGCCGCACCGCCGGGACAGGGGTCGAGCAGTACTTC.

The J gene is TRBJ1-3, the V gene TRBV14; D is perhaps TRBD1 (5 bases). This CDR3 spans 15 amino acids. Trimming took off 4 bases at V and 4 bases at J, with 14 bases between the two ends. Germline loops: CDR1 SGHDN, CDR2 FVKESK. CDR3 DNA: TGTGCCAGCAGCCCGACCAGGGTTTCCGGAAACACCATATATTTT. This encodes CASSPTRVSGNTIYF.

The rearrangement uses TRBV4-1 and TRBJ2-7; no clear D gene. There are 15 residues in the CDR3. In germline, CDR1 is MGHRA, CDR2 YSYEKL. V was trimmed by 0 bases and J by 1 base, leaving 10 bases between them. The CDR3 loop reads CASSQDTDQSYEQYF. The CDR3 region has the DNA TGCGCCAGCAGCCAAGACACAGACCAATCCTACGAGCAGTACTTC.

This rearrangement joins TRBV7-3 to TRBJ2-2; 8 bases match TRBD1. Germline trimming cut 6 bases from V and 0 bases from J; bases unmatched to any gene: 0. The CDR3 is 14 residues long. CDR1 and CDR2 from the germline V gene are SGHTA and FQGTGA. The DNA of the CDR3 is TGTGCCAGCAGACAGGGGGCGAACACCGGGGAGCTGTTTTTT. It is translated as CASRQGANTGELFF. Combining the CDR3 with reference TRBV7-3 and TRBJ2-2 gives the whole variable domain GAGVSQTPSNKVTEKGKYVELRCDPISGHTALYWYRQSLGQGPEFLIYFQGTGAADDSGLPNDRFFAVRPEGSVSTLKIQRTERGDSAVYLCASRQGANTGELFFGEGSRLTVL.